This T cell receptor (beta chain) was found in a study of T cell responses to AZD1222 COVID-19 vaccine. The study, taken as a whole, reports: Spike-specific TCR repertoires showed rising breadth and depth after two AZD1222 doses.

With regard to this clone: Antigen unknown.

This CDR3 spans 15 amino acids. The V and J ends lost 5 bases and 0 bases respectively, with 11 bases between them. The V gene's germline CDR1 is LNHDA and CDR2 SQIVND (reference sequence). TCRdb's table, derived via immunoSEQ multiplex PCR, lists solely in-frame clones and lacks some. The sample yields 200,000 or so clones, 80% to 95% seen once. The J gene is TRBJ1-3, the V gene TRBV19; a possible D gene is TRBD1 (5 bases). The sequenced sample was peripheral blood, obtained on day 0 of AZD1222 vaccination. This clonotype was sampled from an adult in good health. The CDR3 DNA reads as TGTGCCAGTAGTTCTAGACAGAGCTCTGGAAACACCATATATTTT. Its translation is CASSSRQSSGNTIYF.